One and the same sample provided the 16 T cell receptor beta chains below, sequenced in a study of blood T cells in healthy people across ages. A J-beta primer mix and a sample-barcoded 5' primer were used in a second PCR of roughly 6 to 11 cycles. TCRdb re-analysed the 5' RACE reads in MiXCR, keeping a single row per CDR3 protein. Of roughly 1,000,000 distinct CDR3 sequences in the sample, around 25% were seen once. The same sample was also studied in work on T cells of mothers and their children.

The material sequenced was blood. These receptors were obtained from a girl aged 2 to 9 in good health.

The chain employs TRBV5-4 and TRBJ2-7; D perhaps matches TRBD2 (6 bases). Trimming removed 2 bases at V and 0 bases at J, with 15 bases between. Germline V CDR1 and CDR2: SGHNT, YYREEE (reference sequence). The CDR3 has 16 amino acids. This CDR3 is CASSLDGAGSSYEQYF. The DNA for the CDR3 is TGTGCCAGCAGCTTAGATGGGGCCGGGAGCTCCTACGAGCAGTACTTC.

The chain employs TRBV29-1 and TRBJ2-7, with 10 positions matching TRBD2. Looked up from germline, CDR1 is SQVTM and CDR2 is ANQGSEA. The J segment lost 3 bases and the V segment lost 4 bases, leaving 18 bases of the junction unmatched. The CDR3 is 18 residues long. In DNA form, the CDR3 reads TGCAGCGTTGGGAAAAGCGGACTAGCGGAGAAAGATTACTACGAGCAGTACTTC. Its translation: CSVGKSGLAEKDYYEQYF.

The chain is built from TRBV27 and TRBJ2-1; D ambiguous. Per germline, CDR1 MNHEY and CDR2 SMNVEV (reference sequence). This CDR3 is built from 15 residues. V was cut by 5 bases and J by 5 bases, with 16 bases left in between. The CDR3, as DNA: TGTGCCAGCAGTACCCCGCGAAATCAGGACAATGAGCAGTTCTTC. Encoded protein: CASSTPRNQDNEQFF.

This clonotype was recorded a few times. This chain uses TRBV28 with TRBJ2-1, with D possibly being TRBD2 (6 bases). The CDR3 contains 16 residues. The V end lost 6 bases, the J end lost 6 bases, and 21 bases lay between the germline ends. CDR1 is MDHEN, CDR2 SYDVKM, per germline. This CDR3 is CASRSRQGGKGNEQFF. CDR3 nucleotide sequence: TGTGCCAGCAGATCACGCCAGGGCGGGAAAGGCAATGAGCAGTTCTTC.

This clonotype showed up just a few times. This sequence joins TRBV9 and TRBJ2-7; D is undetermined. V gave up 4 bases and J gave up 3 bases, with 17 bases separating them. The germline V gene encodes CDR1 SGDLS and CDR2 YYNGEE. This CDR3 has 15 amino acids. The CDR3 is CASSPLEELFYEQYF. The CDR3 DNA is TGTGCCAGCAGCCCCCTAGAGGAGCTTTTCTACGAGCAGTACTTC. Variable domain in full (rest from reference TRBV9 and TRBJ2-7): DSGVTQTPKHLITATGQRVTLRCSPRSGDLSVYWYQQSLDQGLQFLIQYYNGEERAKGNILERFSAQQFPDLHSELNLSSLELGDSALYFCASSPLEELFYEQYFGPGTRLTVT.

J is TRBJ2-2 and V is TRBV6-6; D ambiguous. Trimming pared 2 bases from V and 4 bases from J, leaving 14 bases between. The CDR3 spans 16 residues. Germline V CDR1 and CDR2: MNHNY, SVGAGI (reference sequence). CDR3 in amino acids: CASSYTSIWGTGELFF. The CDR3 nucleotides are TGTGCCAGCAGTTACACCTCAATCTGGGGCACCGGGGAGCTGTTTTTT.

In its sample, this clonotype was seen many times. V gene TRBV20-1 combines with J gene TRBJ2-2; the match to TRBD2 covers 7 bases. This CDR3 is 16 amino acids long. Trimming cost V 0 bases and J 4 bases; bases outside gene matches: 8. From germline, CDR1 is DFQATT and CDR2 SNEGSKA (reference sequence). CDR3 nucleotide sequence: TGCAGTGCTAGAGATATGGCTAGCGGTCTCACCGGGGAGCTGTTTTTT. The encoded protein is CSARDMASGLTGELFF.

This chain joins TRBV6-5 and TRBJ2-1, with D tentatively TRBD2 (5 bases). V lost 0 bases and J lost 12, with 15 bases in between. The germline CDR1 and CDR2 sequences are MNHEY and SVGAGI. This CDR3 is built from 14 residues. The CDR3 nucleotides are TGTGCCAGCAGTTACTCTACGGGGTCTCTACGGCAGTTCTTC. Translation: CASSYSTGSLRQFF.

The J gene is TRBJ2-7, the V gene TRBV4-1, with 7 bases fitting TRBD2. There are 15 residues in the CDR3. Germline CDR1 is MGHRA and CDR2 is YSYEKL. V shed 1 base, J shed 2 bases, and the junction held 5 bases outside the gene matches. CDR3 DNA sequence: TGCGCCAGCAGCCAAGGCCCTAGCGGAACCTACGAGCAGTACTTC. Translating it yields CASSQGPSGTYEQYF.

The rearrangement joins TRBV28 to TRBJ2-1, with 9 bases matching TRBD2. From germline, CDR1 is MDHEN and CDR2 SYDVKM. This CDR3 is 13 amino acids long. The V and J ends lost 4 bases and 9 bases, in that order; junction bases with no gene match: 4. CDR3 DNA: TGTGCCAGCAGTTCTAGCGGGGTAGGTGAGCAGTTCTTC. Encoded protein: CASSSSGVGEQFF.

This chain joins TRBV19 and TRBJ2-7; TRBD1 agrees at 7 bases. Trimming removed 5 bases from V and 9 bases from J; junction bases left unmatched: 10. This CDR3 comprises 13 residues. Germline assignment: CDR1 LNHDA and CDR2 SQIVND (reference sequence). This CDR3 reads CASSPRDSPSQYF. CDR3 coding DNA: TGTGCCAGTAGTCCCCGGGACAGCCCCTCGCAGTACTTC.

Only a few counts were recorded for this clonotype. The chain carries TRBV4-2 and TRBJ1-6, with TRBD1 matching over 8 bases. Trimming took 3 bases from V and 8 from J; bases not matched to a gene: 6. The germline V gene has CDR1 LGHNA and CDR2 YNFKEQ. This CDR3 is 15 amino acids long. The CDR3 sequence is CASSHSVTGDSPLHF. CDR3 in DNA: TGTGCCAGCAGCCACTCGGTGACAGGGGATTCACCCCTCCACTTT.

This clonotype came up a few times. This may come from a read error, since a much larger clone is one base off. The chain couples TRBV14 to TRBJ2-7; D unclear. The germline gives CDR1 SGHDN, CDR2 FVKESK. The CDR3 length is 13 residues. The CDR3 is CVSSQDPVYEQYF. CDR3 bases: TGTGTCAGCAGCCAAGATCCGGTCTACGAGCAGTACTTC.

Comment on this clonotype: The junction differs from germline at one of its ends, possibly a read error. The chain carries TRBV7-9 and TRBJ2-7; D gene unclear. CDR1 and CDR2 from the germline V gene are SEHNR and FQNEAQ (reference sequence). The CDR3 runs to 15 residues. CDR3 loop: CVSSFVRGPAYEQYF. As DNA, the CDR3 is TGTGTCAGCAGCTTCGTACGAGGACCAGCCTACGAGCAGTACTTC. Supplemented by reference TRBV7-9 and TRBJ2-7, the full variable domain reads DTGVSQNPRHKITKRGQNVTFRCDPISEHNRLYWYRQTLGQGPEFLTYFQNEAQLEKSRLLSDRFSAERPKGSFSTLEIQRTEQGDSAMYLCVSSFVRGPAYEQYFGPGTRLTVT.

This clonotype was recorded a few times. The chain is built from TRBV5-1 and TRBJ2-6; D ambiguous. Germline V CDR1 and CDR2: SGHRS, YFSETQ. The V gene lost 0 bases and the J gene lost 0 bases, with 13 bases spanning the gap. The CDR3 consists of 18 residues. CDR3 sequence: CASSLDSPESSGANVLTF. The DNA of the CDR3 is TGCGCCAGCAGCTTGGACTCGCCTGAGAGCTCTGGGGCCAACGTCCTGACTTTC.

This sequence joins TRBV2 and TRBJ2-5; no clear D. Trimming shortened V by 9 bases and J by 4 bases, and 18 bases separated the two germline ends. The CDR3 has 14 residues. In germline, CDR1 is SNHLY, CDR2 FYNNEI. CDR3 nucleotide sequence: TGTGCCAGGGGCCCCAGCCCCAAGGGAGAGACCCAGTACTTC. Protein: CARGPSPKGETQYF. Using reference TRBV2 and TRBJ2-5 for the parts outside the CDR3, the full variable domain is EPEVTQTPSHQVTQMGQEVILRCVPISNHLYFYWYRQILGQKVEFLVSFYNNEISEKSEIFDDQFSVERPDGSNFTLKIRSTKLEDSAMYFCARGPSPKGETQYFGPGTRLLVL.